This T cell receptor (beta chain) is from a study of CD8 T cells in ankylosing spondylitis. Overall study findings and caveats: A TCR beta motif of 8 or 9 highly homologous variants appeared characteristic of ankylosing spondylitis blood.

To note about this clonotype: Its specificity is unknown.

Library preparation for TCR beta used quantitative 5'-RACE with molecular barcodes. In TCRdb, the 5' RACE reads were re-called with MiXCR into one record per CDR3 protein. The table shows over 400,000 distinct CDR3 sequences, with more than 25% occurring only once. V was trimmed by 4 bases and J by 1 base, leaving 7 bases between them. Germline assignment: CDR1 SQVTM and CDR2 ANQGSEA. This CDR3 spans 12 amino acids. What was sequenced was blood, either unsorted or a sorted T cell fraction (not recorded which). The V and J genes are TRBV29-1 and TRBJ2-5, with D possibly TRBD1 on 5 matching bases. The source of this sequence is a male donor with ankylosing spondylitis. The DNA of the CDR3 is TGCAGCGTTGTGCAGGGCCAAGAGACCCAGTACTTC. Protein sequence: CSVVQGQETQYF.